The next 6 T cell receptor beta chains were all read from a single sample in a study of cytomegalovirus exposure and HLA in healthy donors. Sequenced by immunoSEQ multiplex PCR; TCRdb stores in-frame clones only, minus some. Of under 300,000 clones in the sample, about 90% were seen once. Sequenced sample: PBMCs. These receptors were obtained from a young woman in good health and CMV-seropositive.

The CDR3 coding sequence is TGTGCCAGCAGTGTTGGACAGGGAGGAACAACAGATACGCAGTATTTT. It is translated as CASSVGQGGTTDTQYF. The V gene is TRBV2, the J gene TRBJ2-3, with 8 nucleotides matching TRBD1. Germline values: CDR1 SNHLY, CDR2 FYNNEI. V shed 4 bases and J 3 bases; nucleotides not matched to a gene: 9. The CDR3 is 16 residues long.

This chain joins TRBV10-1 and TRBJ2-5, with D tentatively TRBD1 (5 bases). In germline, CDR1 is WNHNN, CDR2 SYGVQD (reference sequence). V gave up 2 bases and J gave up 3 bases, with 13 bases separating them. The CDR3 is 15 residues long. The CDR3 here is CASSEEGAQEETQYF. CDR3 DNA sequence: TGCGCCAGCAGTGAGGAAGGGGCGCAGGAAGAGACCCAGTACTTC.

This clone was seen once. The chain combines TRBV18 with TRBJ1-3, with D unclear. V lost 4 bases, J lost 3 bases, and 13 bases lay in between. In germline, CDR1 is KGHSH, CDR2 LQKENI. This CDR3 has 15 amino acids. As DNA, the CDR3 is TGTGCCAGCTCACATGGCCCTTCTGATGGAAACACCATATATTTT. Translating it yields CASSHGPSDGNTIYF.

This clone was picked up one time. The CDR3 DNA reads TGTGCCAGCAGCTCCGGGAAGGGCTTACCGAGCTCCTACGAGCAGTACTTC. This translates into CASSSGKGLPSSYEQYF. The V call is TRBV27, the J call TRBJ2-7, with D perhaps TRBD2 (5 bases). V lost 6 bases, J lost 0 bases, and 21 bases lay in between. The CDR3 sequence is 17 residues long. The germline gives CDR1 MNHEY, CDR2 SMNVEV (reference sequence).

This clone has more than one count but fewer than ten. The chain recombines TRBV6-1 with TRBJ2-7; 10 nucleotides agree with TRBD2. This CDR3 has 15 residues. J was trimmed by 2 bases and V by 2 bases; bases with no gene match: 3. Per germline, CDR1 MNHNS and CDR2 SASEGT. This chain's CDR3 is CASSETGTSAYEQYF. The DNA of the CDR3 is TGTGCCAGCAGTGAAACCGGGACTAGCGCCTACGAGCAGTACTTC.

The chain combines TRBV15 with TRBJ2-1, with 10 positions matching TRBD2. The germline gives CDR1 LNHNV, CDR2 YYDKDF (reference sequence). The CDR3 contains 18 residues. The ends lost 2 bases at V and 0 bases at J; junction bases unmatched: 7. CDR3 sequence reads: CATSRLAGDGLSYNEQFF. The CDR3 nucleotides read TGTGCCACCAGCAGACTAGCGGGAGACGGCCTCTCCTACAATGAGCAGTTCTTC.